Following are 27 T cell receptor beta chains from one sample sequenced in a study of molecular identifiers for immune sequencing clone quantification. TCRdb reprocessed the PCR reads via MiXCR and lists one record per CDR3 protein. The sample holds over 600,000 distinct CDR3 sequences, nearly 20% seen once. Input material: naive CD8+ T cells from blood, with Jurkat cell RNA spiked in. Specified subset: FACS-sorted CD8+CD4-CCR7+CD45RA+ naive T cells. These receptors originate from a human donor in good health. Some libraries in this study had Jurkat cell RNA spiked in.

Many counts were recorded for this clonotype. The CDR3 is CASSPGTSGRQGNTGELFF. The CDR3 DNA sequence: TGTGCCAGCAGCCCGGGGACTAGCGGGAGACAAGGTAACACCGGGGAGCTGTTTTTT. This chain links TRBV9 with TRBJ2-2; 14 bases fit TRBD2. The germline gives CDR1 SGDLS, CDR2 YYNGEE. Unmatched junction bases numbered 10, after V lost 4 bases and J lost 2 bases. There are 19 residues in the CDR3.

This clonotype was counted at least ten times. The CDR3 is CASSSRLISTGELFF. The CDR3 nucleotides read TGTGCCAGCAGTTCCCGACTAATATCCACCGGGGAGCTGTTTTTT. This chain links TRBV12-3 or TRBV12-4 with TRBJ2-2; TRBD2 might be the D (5 bases). The ends were cut back, 4 bases at V and 4 bases at J, with 13 bases in the middle. The CDR3 runs to 15 residues.

The rearrangement joins TRBV6-5 to TRBJ1-4, with 7 bases fitting TRBD1. The germline CDR1 and CDR2 sequences are MNHEY and SVGAGI. With V trimmed by 0 bases and J by 12 bases, 4 bases remained unmatched. The CDR3 consists of 13 residues. CDR3 residues: CASSYSSQGELFF. Here the CDR3 DNA reads TGTGCCAGCAGTTACTCGAGTCAGGGGGAACTGTTTTTT.

This clonotype was observed a handful of times. The genes are TRBV30 and TRBJ1-2; no clear D gene. The germline V gene has CDR1 GTSNPN and CDR2 SVGIG (reference sequence). This CDR3 comprises 12 residues. The ends were cut back, 1 base at V and 2 bases at J, with 5 bases in the middle. The CDR3: CAWSENNYGYTF. In DNA, the CDR3 is TGTGCCTGGAGTGAAAACAACTATGGCTACACCTTC.

This clonotype was picked up a small number of times. The rearrangement joins TRBV10-3 to TRBJ2-7; weak D call: TRBD2 (5 bases). CDR1 is ENHRY and CDR2 is SYGVKD in the germline V gene. This CDR3 spans 14 amino acids. Trimming removed 6 bases at V and 0 bases at J, with 12 bases between. The CDR3 loop is CAIRQGSISYEQYF. CDR3 DNA sequence: TGTGCCATCAGGCAAGGGAGCATCTCCTACGAGCAGTACTTC.

On this clonotype: Since a much larger clone is just one base distant, this may be a read error. This chain connects TRBV27 to TRBJ2-7; D might be TRBD1 or TRBD2, each matching 5 bases. Germline V gene data show CDR1 as MNHEY and CDR2 as SMNVEV (reference sequence). CDR3 length: 13 amino acids. CDR3: CASGSAGAYEQCF. CDR3 nucleotide sequence: TGTGCCAGCGGGTCTGCCGGGGCCTACGAGCAGTGCTTC.

In this sample, this clonotype turned up many times. The rearrangement joins TRBV6-2 or TRBV6-3 to TRBJ1-5; D call uncertain. Germline V gene data show CDR1 as MNHEY and CDR2 as SVGEGT. This CDR3 spans 14 amino acids. The V end was cut by 5 bases, the J end by 0 bases, with 8 bases between. The CDR3 loop reads CASSKIHSNQPQHF. The CDR3 nucleotides read TGTGCCAGCAGTAAGATCCATAGCAATCAGCCCCAGCATTTT.

This clonotype was observed many times. The chain joins TRBV20-1 to TRBJ2-2; the match to TRBD2 covers 10 bases. Germline-derived CDR1 and CDR2 are DFQATT and SNEGSKA (reference sequence). This CDR3 is built from 18 residues. The junction had 9 bases not matched to a gene; V was cut back by 0 bases and J by 2 bases. This CDR3 is CSARDWDSGRINTGELFF. CDR3 nucleotide sequence: TGCAGTGCTAGAGATTGGGATAGCGGGAGGATTAACACCGGGGAGCTGTTTTTT.

This clonotype was observed a handful of times. A read error may explain this, as a much larger clone is one base away. The chain couples TRBV12-3 or TRBV12-4 to TRBJ2-5, with D possibly being TRBD2 (5 bases). The CDR3 is 14 residues long. This chain's CDR3 is CASSRGASGETRYF. As DNA, the CDR3 is TGTGCCAGCAGCCGAGGTGCGAGCGGCGAGACCCGGTACTTC.

This clonotype turned up a few times. J is TRBJ2-7 and V is TRBV4-1; D ambiguous. The V gene's germline CDR1 is MGHRA and CDR2 YSYEKL. The CDR3 extends over 16 amino acids. V lost 0 bases and J 1 base, leaving 13 bases between the germline ends. In nucleotides, the CDR3 is TGCGCCAGCAGCCAAGATTTGTCAGGCCGTTCCTACGAGCAGTACTTC. Translating gives CASSQDLSGRSYEQYF.

Regarding this clonotype: A read error is possible here, since a much larger clone lies one base away. The gene calls are TRBV6-5 and TRBJ2-7; the D call may be TRBD1 or TRBD2 (5 bases each). This CDR3 has 13 amino acids. Germline CDR1 is MNHEY and CDR2 is SVGAGI. The germline V and J ends were trimmed by 10 bases and 4 bases, with 17 bases remaining between them. CDR3 sequence: CATSDGASYEQYF. CDR3 sequence (DNA): TGTGCCACTTCGGACGGGGCTTCTTACGAGCAGTACTTC.

This clonotype was found many times. The chain links TRBV9 to TRBJ1-3; D might be TRBD1 (5 bases). Trimming left V 2 bases short and J 2 bases short, with 11 bases between. The CDR3 sequence is 15 residues long. Germline V gene data show CDR1 as SGDLS and CDR2 as YYNGEE. The CDR3 is CASSVTGGTGNTIYF. The CDR3 DNA sequence: TGTGCCAGCAGCGTTACAGGAGGGACTGGAAACACCATATATTTT. Together with reference TRBV9 and TRBJ1-3, the CDR3 gives the full variable domain: DSGVTQTPKHLITATGQRVTLRCSPRSGDLSVYWYQQSLDQGLQFLIQYYNGEERAKGNILERFSAQQFPDLHSELNLSSLELGDSALYFCASSVTGGTGNTIYFGEGSWLTVV.

This clonotype was seen ten or more times. CDR3 sequence (DNA): TGCAGCGCCTTGGACCGGCAGGGGGGCGTAACAGACTACGAGCAGTACTTC. Translation: CSALDRQGGVTDYEQYF. The chain links TRBV29-1 to TRBJ2-7; tentatively, D is TRBD1 (7 bases). Germline assignment: CDR1 SQVTM and CDR2 ANQGSEA. This CDR3 is built from 17 residues. V was pared by 7 bases and J by 3 bases, with 28 bases between.

This clonotype was seen repeatedly, ten times or more. CDR3 DNA sequence: TGCAGTGCTAGAAGAACGCAGGGAGCAATCTTTGAAGCTTTCTTT. Residues: CSARRTQGAIFEAFF. J is TRBJ1-1 and V is TRBV20-1, with D perhaps matching TRBD1 (5 bases). In germline, CDR1 is DFQATT, CDR2 SNEGSKA (reference sequence). The CDR3 runs to 15 residues. Trimming cost V 2 bases and J 7 bases, with 20 bases left between them.

This clonotype showed up many times. The gene calls are TRBV24-1 and TRBJ1-2; D gene ambiguous. CDR1 and CDR2 from the germline V gene are KGHDR and SFDVKD. The CDR3 runs 15 residues. Trimming removed 1 base at V and 8 bases at J, with 16 bases between. The chain's CDR3 is CATSDLDGGTYGYTF. Written as DNA, the CDR3 is TGTGCCACCAGTGATTTAGATGGAGGAACGTACGGCTACACCTTC.

Regarding this clonotype: This may come from a read error, since a much larger clone is one base off. V and J are TRBV12-3 or TRBV12-4 and TRBJ2-1, with TRBD1 identical over 10 bases. This CDR3 is built from 17 residues. The DNA of the CDR3 is TGTGCCAGCAGGCGACGGTCTAGACAGGGGGCGGGCAATGGGCAGTTCTTC. Translated, it gives CASRRRSRQGAGNGQFF.

This clonotype was recorded at least ten times. The chain is built from TRBV5-4 and TRBJ2-5; no firm D call. The V end was cut by 6 bases, the J end by 3 bases, with 12 bases between. Germline loops: CDR1 SGHNT, CDR2 YYREEE (reference sequence). This CDR3 is 13 amino acids long. CDR3 bases: TGTGCCAGCAAGGTGGCCACCGAAGAGACCCAGTACTTC. Encoded protein: CASKVATEETQYF.

A note on this clonotype: This could be a read error, since a much larger clone is one nucleotide away. This chain connects TRBV9 to TRBJ2-2, with a possible D match to TRBD2 (6 bases). The CDR3 is made up of 16 amino acids. CDR1 and CDR2 from the germline V gene are SGDLS and YYNGEE. Written as DNA, the CDR3 is TGTGCCAGCAGCACCCCGGGACTTCCACGGGGCGGGGAGCTGGTTTTT. Its protein product is CASSTPGLPRGGELVF. Full variable domain (outside the CDR3, taken from reference TRBV9 and TRBJ2-2): DSGVTQTPKHLITATGQRVTLRCSPRSGDLSVYWYQQSLDQGLQFLIQYYNGEERAKGNILERFSAQQFPDLHSELNLSSLELGDSALYFCASSTPGLPRGGELVFGEGSRLTVL.

In its sample, this clonotype was seen many times. V is TRBV5-4 and J is TRBJ2-5; the D gene is possibly TRBD2 (6 bases). Germline CDR1 is SGHNT and CDR2 is YYREEE (reference sequence). The CDR3 loop spans 14 amino acids. The ends were cut back, 4 bases at V and 2 bases at J, with 12 bases in the middle. The CDR3 loop is CASSNGLTQETQYF. CDR3 nucleotides: TGTGCCAGCAGCAACGGACTAACACAAGAGACCCAGTACTTC.

This chain links TRBV5-6 with TRBJ2-7, with a possible D match to TRBD1 (6 bases). The ends were cut back, 3 bases at V and 7 bases at J, with 14 bases in the middle. CDR1 is SGHDT and CDR2 is YYEEEE in the germline V gene. This CDR3 is 13 amino acids long. CDR3 loop: CASSSPPGQEQYF. Here the CDR3 DNA reads TGTGCCAGCAGCTCACCTCCGGGACAAGAGCAGTACTTC. Combining the CDR3 with reference TRBV5-6 and TRBJ2-7 gives the whole variable domain DAGVTQSPTHLIKTRGQQVTLRCSPKSGHDTVSWYQQALGQGPQFIFQYYEEEERQRGNFPDRFSGHQFPNYSSELNVNALLLGDSALYLCASSSPPGQEQYFGPGTRLTVT.

This clonotype was seen a handful of times. The DNA is omitted, as the CDR3 cannot be located on it reliably, and the CDR3 follows TCRdb's listing. The rearrangement links TRBV11-2 to TRBJ1-1; the D call TRBD1 from the table was never checked on the DNA. The CDR3 extends over 15 residues, inclusive of both ends. CDR1 and CDR2 (germline): SGHAT, FQNNGV. The CDR3 here is CASSLWGQGAIGTFF.

Of note for this clonotype: This could be a read error, since a much larger clone is one nucleotide away. The rearrangement uses TRBV5-3 and TRBJ2-3; possible D gene TRBD1, 5 bases. TRBV5-3 is identified as an open reading frame with a role that is uncertain. CDR3 size: 16 residues. Written as DNA, the CDR3 is TGTGCCAGCAGCTCTGAAGTCAGGGTTCACACAGATACGCAGTATTTT. It encodes CASSSEVRVHTDTQYF.

This clonotype was detected ten times or more. This chain links TRBV29-1 with TRBJ1-1, with D possibly TRBD1 on 6 matching bases. The CDR3 has 13 residues. The germline gives CDR1 SQVTM, CDR2 ANQGSEA. V gave up 6 bases and J gave up 3 bases, with 14 bases separating them. The CDR3 nucleotides read TGCAGCGTCAAACAGGGAGCGGACACTGAAGCTTTCTTT. It specifies CSVKQGADTEAFF.

This clonotype was counted many times. The chain combines TRBV6-6 with TRBJ2-2; D is perhaps TRBD1 (5 bases). V was pared by 6 bases and J by 6 bases, with 14 bases between. The CDR3 extends over 14 amino acids. The germline V gene encodes CDR1 MNHNY and CDR2 SVGAGI (reference sequence). CDR3 residues: CASSLMQGPGELFF. Written as DNA, the CDR3 is TGTGCCAGCAGCCTGATGCAGGGTCCCGGGGAGCTGTTTTTT.

This clonotype occurred a few times. The chain combines TRBV27 with TRBJ2-7, with D perhaps TRBD1 (5 bases). The CDR3 totals 15 residues. Trimming left V 6 bases short and J 3 bases short, with 18 bases between. From germline, CDR1 is MNHEY and CDR2 SMNVEV (reference sequence). CDR3 DNA sequence: TGTGCCAGCAGCCTCAGGTGGCAGGGTAACTACGAGCAGTACTTC. Translating it yields CASSLRWQGNYEQYF.

The chain recombines TRBV5-8 with TRBJ2-7, with TRBD2 matching 8 bases. Germline-derived CDR1 and CDR2 are SGHTS and YDEGEE. Unmatched junction bases numbered 16, after V lost 9 bases and J lost 2 bases. CDR3 length: 16 residues. In DNA, the CDR3 is TGTGCCATCCCGGGGGCGACACGGGGGGGGACCTACGAGCAGTACTTC. Amino acids: CAIPGATRGGTYEQYF.

The chain couples TRBV29-1 to TRBJ2-7; TRBD2 agrees at 7 bases. Germline CDR1 reads SQVTM; CDR2 reads ANQGSEA. After removal of 1 base from V and 7 bases from J, the junction contained 10 bases not matched to a gene. The CDR3 has 14 residues. The CDR3 nucleotides are TGCAGCGTTGAAGGACTACTAGCGATCTATGAGCAGTACTTC. Its protein is CSVEGLLAIYEQYF.